This entry is about one TCR beta chain. Germline V lookup: CDR1 SNHLY, CDR2 FYNNEI. After removal of 5 bases from V and 7 bases from J, the junction contained 11 bases not matched to a gene. CDR3 length: 17 amino acids. This entry belongs to a study of control samples from healthy donors and cancer patients. Produced via immunoSEQ multiplex PCR; TCRdb's table is partial and in-frame only. Here the sample spans approximately 82,000 clones, roughly 94% being singletons. This chain links TRBV2 with TRBJ2-4; 13 positions match TRBD2. This sequence originates from a woman under 30 in good health. The source material was blood. The CDR3 bases are TGTGCCAGCAGTTTTACTAGCGGGGGGGCCGTTTTGAACATTCAGTACTTC. Amino acids: CASSFTSGGAVLNIQYF.